This T cell receptor beta chain was sequenced during a study of blood T cell repertoires in COVID-19. Study-wide background: Both acute and convalescent COVID-19 samples were obtained from the United States, Italy and Spain.

The CDR3 is 17 amino acids. After removal of 4 bases from V and 0 bases from J, the junction contained 11 bases not matched to a gene. In germline, CDR1 is KGHSH, CDR2 LQKENI. The assay was immunoSEQ multiplex PCR, and TCRdb's table has in-frame clones only and misses some. The sample carries roughly 81,000 clones, 87% recorded once. The chain has TRBV18 and TRBJ1-2, with TRBD1 matching over 7 bases. Input material: peripheral blood. This receptor was obtained from a young man with acute or convalescent COVID-19. CDR3 DNA: TGTGCCAGCTCACACTTACAAACCGGGACAGCTAACTATGGCTACACCTTC. Its translation is CASSHLQTGTANYGYTF.